Given below is one T cell receptor (beta chain) in context. This specimen belongs to a study of blood T cell repertoires in COVID-19. Libraries were prepared by immunoSEQ multiplex PCR; TCRdb keeps only in-frame clonotypes and omits some of them. The data contain roughly 310,000 clones, approximately 89% of them seen just once; the ten biggest clones take up approximately 9.4%. Germline CDR1 SGHTA, CDR2 FQGNSA. The CDR3 contains 15 residues. V lost 3 bases to trimming and J lost 5 bases, with 14 bases between them. The rearrangement links TRBV7-2 to TRBJ2-1; tentative D call: TRBD1 (6 bases). Sequenced input: PBMCs or T cells enriched from blood (not recorded which). This receptor was obtained from a middle-aged woman who had recovered from COVID-19. CDR3 residues: CASSFDLGQNNEQFF. Here the CDR3 DNA reads TGTGCCAGCAGCTTTGACCTTGGACAGAACAATGAGCAGTTCTTC.